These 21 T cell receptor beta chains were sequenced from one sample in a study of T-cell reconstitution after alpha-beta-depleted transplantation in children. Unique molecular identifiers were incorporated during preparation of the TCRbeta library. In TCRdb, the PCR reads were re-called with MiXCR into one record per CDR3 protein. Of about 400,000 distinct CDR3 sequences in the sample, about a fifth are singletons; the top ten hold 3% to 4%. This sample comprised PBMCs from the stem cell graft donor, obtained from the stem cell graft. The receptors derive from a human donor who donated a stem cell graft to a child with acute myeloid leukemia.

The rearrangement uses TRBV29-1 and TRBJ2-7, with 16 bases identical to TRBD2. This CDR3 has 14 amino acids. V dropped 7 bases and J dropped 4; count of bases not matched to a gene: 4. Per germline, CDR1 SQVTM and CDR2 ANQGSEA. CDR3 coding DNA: TGCAGCGGGGGACTAGCGGGAGGGGGTTACGAGCAGTACTTC. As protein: CSGGLAGGGYEQYF.

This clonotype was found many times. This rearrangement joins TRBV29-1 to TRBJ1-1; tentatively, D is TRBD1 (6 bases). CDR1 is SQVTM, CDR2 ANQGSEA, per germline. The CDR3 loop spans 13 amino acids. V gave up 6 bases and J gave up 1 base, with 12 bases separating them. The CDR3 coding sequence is TGCAGCGTCGCCCAGGGGAAGAACACTGAAGCTTTCTTT. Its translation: CSVAQGKNTEAFF.

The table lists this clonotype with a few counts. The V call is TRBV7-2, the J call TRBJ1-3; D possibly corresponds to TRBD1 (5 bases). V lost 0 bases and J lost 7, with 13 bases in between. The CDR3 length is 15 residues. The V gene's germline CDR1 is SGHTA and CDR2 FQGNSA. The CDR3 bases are TGTGCCAGCAGCTTAGCGCTGGTCAGGGAGAACACCATATATTTT. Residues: CASSLALVRENTIYF.

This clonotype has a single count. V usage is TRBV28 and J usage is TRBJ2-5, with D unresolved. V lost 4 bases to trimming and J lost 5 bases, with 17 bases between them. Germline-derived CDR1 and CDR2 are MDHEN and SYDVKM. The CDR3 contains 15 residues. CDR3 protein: CASSSIRAPRETQYF. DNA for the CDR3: TGTGCCAGCAGTTCCATCCGGGCCCCGAGGGAGACCCAGTACTTC.

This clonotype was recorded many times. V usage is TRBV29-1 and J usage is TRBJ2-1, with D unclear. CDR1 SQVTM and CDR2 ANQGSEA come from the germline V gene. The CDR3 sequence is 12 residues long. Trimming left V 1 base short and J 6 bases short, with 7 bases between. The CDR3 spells CSVEVARNEQFF. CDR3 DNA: TGCAGCGTTGAAGTCGCGCGCAATGAGCAGTTCTTC.

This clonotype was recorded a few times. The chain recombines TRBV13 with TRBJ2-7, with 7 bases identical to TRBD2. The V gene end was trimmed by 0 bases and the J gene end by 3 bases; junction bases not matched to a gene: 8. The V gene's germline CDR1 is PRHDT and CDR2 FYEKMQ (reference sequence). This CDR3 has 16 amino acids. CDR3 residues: CASSLGRRLAVYEQYF. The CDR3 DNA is TGTGCCAGCAGCTTAGGCCGTCGGCTAGCGGTCTACGAGCAGTACTTC.

The CDR3 DNA sequence: TGCGCCAGCAGCTTCGTGACAGGGACCTACGAGCAGTACTTC. Translated: CASSFVTGTYEQYF. The V gene is TRBV5-1, the J gene TRBJ2-7, with 7 nucleotides matching TRBD1. V lost 2 bases to trimming and J lost 2 bases; unmatched junction nucleotides: 4. The CDR3 is 14 residues long. The germline V gene has CDR1 SGHRS and CDR2 YFSETQ. Based on the CDR3 plus reference TRBV5-1 and TRBJ2-7, the full variable domain is KAGVTQTPRYLIKTRGQQVTLSCSPISGHRSVSWYQQTPGQGLQFLFEYFSETQRNKGNFPGRFSGRQFSNSRSEMNVSTLELGDSALYLCASSFVTGTYEQYFGPGTRLTVT.

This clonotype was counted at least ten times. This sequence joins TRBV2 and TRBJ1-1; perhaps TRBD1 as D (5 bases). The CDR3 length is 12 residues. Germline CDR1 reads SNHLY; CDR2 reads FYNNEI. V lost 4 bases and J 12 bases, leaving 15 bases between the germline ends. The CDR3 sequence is CASSGDSVVPFF. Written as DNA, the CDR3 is TGTGCCAGCAGTGGGGACTCGGTAGTTCCTTTCTTT.

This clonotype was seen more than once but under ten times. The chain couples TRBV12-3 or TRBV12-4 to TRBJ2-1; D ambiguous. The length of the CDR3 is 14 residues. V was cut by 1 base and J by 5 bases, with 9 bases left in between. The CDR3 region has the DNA TGTGCCAGCAGTTTAGTTATGGAGAACAATGAGCAGTTCTTC. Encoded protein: CASSLVMENNEQFF.

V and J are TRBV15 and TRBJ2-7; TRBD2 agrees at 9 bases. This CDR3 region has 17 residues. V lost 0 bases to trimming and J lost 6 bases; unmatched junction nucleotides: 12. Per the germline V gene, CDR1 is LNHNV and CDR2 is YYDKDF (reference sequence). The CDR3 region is CATSRDKRAGGPAEQYF. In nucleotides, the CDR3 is TGTGCCACCAGCAGAGATAAACGGGCGGGAGGGCCTGCCGAGCAGTACTTC.

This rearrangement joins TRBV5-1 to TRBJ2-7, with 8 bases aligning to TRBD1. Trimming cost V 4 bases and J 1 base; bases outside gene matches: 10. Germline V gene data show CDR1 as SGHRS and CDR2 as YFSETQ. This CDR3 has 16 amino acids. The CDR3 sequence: CASSPDRGQLSYEQYF. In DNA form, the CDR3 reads TGCGCCAGCAGCCCCGACAGGGGACAGTTATCCTACGAGCAGTACTTC.

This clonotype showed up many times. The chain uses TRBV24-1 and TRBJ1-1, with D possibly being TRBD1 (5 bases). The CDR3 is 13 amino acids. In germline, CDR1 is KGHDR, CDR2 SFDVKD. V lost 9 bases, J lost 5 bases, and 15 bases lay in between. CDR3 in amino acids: CATSRREGTEAFF. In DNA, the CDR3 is TGTGCCACCTCCCGACGGGAGGGGACTGAAGCTTTCTTT.

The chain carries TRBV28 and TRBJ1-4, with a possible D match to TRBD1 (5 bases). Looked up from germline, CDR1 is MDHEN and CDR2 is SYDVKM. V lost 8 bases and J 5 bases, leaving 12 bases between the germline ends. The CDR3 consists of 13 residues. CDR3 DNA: TGTGCCAGCGGACAACAGGCAAATGAAAAACTGTTTTTT. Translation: CASGQQANEKLFF.

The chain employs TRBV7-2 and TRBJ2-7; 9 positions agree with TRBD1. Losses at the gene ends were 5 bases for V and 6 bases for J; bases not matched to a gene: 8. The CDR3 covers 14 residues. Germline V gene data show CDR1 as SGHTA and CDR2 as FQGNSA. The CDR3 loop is CASSHQTGGAEQYF. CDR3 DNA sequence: TGTGCCAGCAGCCACCAAACAGGGGGCGCCGAGCAGTACTTC.

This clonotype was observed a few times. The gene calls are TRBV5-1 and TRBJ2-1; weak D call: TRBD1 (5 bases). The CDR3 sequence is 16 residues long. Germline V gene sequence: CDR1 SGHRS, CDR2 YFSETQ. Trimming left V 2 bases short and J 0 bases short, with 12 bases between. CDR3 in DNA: TGCGCCAGCAGCTTTGCGCAGGGTGGCTCCTACAATGAGCAGTTCTTC. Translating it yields CASSFAQGGSYNEQFF.

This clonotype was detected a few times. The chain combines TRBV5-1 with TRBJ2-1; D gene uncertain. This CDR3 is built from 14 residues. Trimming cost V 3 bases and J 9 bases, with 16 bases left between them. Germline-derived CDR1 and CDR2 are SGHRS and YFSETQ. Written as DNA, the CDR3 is TGCGCCAGCAGCTCCCGTCCTCCATTCATTGAGCAGTTCTTC. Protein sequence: CASSSRPPFIEQFF.

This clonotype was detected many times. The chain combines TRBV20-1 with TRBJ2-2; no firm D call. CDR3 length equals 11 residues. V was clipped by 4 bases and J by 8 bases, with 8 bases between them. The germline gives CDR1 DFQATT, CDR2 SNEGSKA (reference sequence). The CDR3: CSANVGGELFF. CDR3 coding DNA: TGCAGTGCTAATGTCGGGGGGGAGCTGTTTTTT.

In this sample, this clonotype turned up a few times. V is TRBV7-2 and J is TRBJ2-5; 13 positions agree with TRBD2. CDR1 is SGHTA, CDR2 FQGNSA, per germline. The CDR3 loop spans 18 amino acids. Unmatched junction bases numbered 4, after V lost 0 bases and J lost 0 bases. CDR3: CASSLAETSGRYQETQYF. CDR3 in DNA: TGTGCCAGCAGCTTAGCTGAGACTAGCGGGAGGTACCAAGAGACCCAGTACTTC.

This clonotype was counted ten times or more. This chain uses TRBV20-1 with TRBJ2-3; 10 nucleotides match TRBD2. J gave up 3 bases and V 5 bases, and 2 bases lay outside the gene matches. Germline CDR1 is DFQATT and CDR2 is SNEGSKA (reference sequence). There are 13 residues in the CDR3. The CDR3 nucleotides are TGCAGTGCTTGTAGCGGGAGGACAGATACGCAGTATTTT. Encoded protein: CSACSGRTDTQYF.

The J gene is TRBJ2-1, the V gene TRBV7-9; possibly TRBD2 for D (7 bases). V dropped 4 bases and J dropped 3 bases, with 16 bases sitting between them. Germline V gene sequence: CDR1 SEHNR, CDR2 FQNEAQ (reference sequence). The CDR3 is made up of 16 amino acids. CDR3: CASSSLGGALYNEQFF. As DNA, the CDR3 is TGTGCCAGCAGCTCCTTAGGGGGGGCCCTCTACAATGAGCAGTTCTTC.

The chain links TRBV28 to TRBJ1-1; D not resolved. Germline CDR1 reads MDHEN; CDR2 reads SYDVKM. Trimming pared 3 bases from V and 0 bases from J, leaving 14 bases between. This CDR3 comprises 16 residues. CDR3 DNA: TGTGCCAGCAGTTTCGGGCAGCTTGGGATGAACACTGAAGCTTTCTTT. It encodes CASSFGQLGMNTEAFF. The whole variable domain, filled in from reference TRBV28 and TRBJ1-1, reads DVKVTQSSRYLVKRTGEKVFLECVQDMDHENMFWYRQDPGLGLRLIYFSYDVKMKEKGDIPEGYSVSREKKERFSLILESASTNQTSMYLCASSFGQLGMNTEAFFGQGTRLTVV.